This T cell receptor (beta chain) was captured by sequencing in a study of T-cell reconstitution after alpha-beta-depleted transplantation in children. The CDR3 has 12 amino acids. Researchers prepared the TCRbeta library using unique molecular identifiers, the study reports. TCRdb recomputed calls from the PCR reads with MiXCR, one row per CDR3 protein. Among approximately 390,000 distinct CDR3 sequences listed, under 13% were seen once. This specimen consisted of PBMCs from the stem cell graft donor, obtained from the stem cell graft. The sequence was collected from a human donor who donated a stem cell graft to a child with acute myeloid leukemia. The chain links TRBV12-3 or TRBV12-4 to TRBJ2-1; 9 nucleotides agree with TRBD2. CDR3 coding DNA: TGTGGGTCCGGGACTAGCCCCAATGAGCAGTTCTTC. It is translated as CGSGTSPNEQFF.